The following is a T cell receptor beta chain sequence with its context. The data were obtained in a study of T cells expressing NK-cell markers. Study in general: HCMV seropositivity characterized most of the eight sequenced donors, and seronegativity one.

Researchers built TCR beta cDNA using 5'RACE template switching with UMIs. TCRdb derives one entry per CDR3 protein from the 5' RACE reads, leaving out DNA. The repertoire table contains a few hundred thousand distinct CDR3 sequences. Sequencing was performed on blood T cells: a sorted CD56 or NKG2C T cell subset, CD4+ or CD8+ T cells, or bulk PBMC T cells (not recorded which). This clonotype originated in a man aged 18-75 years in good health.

The CDR3 loop is CASSPEGNGETQYF. This chain connects TRBV18 to TRBJ2-5. The CDR3 runs 14 residues. Looked up from germline, CDR1 is KGHSH and CDR2 is LQKENI.